This T cell receptor (beta chain) was found in a study of glioma-infiltrating T cells. The germline gives CDR1 SGHDT, CDR2 YYEEEE. The germline V and J ends were trimmed by 2 bases and 2 bases, with 8 bases remaining between them. The CDR3 loop spans 13 amino acids. This clonotype was detected many times. Its antigen remains unidentified. Whole-study findings and limits: Above-expected tissue-blood divergence occurred in all gliomas, most in low-grade ones.

The iRepertoire nested amplicon-rescue multiplex PCR amplified TCR alpha and beta CDR3s from RNA. TCRdb reprocessed the multiplex PCR reads with MiXCR, giving one entry per CDR3 protein. This sample has over 70,000 distinct CDR3 sequences, with under 30% found just once. The chain is built from TRBV5-6 and TRBJ2-7, with a weak D call TRBD1 (6 bases). Sequenced: glioma tissue, nonneoplastic brain tissue, or PBMCs (not recorded which). The sequence was collected from a human donor with low-grade glioma or glioblastoma, undergoing nonglioma brain surgery, or in good health (not recorded which). CDR3 coding DNA: TGTGCCAGCAGCTTTGGACAGACCTACGAGCAGTACTTC. Translation: CASSFGQTYEQYF.